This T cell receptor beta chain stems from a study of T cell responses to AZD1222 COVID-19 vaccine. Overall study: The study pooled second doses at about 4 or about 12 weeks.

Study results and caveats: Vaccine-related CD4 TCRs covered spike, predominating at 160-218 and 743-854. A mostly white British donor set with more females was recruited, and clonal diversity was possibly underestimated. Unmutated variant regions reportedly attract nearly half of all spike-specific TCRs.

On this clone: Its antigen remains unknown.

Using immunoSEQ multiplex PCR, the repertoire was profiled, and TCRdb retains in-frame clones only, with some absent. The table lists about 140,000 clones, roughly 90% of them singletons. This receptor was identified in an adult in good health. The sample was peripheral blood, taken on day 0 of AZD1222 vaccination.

The DNA for the CDR3 is TGTGCCAGCAGCTTAATACAGGGGGTATATGAAAAACTGTTTTTT. Translation: CASSLIQGVYEKLFF. The chain carries TRBV5-5 and TRBJ1-4, with 8 bases identical to TRBD1. The CDR3 sequence is 15 residues long. After removal of 2 bases from V and 6 bases from J, the junction contained 6 bases not matched to a gene. Germline V lookup: CDR1 SGHKS, CDR2 YYEKEE (reference sequence).